A single sample is the source of the 9 T cell receptor beta chains below, sequenced in a study of T-cell reconstitution after alpha-beta-depleted transplantation in children. Unique molecular identifiers featured in how the TCRbeta library was prepared. TCRdb used MiXCR to reprocess the PCR reads, holding one entry per CDR3 protein. Among 60,000 to 70,000 distinct CDR3 sequences listed, roughly 4.9% were seen once. Source: PBMCs, mostly from graft donor cells, taken 180 days after TCRalphabeta/CD19-depleted stem cell transplant. All receptors come from a boy in the first two years of life who had a stem cell transplant for acute myeloid leukemia, so the T cells may come from the graft donor.

This clonotype appeared many times. The chain joins TRBV6-5 to TRBJ2-3, with a possible D match to TRBD1 (6 bases). V lost 8 bases, J lost 3 bases, and 18 bases lay in between. Per germline, CDR1 MNHEY and CDR2 SVGAGI. This CDR3 has 15 residues. The CDR3 nucleotides read TGTGCCAGCTTTTACACAGGGTTAGGGACAGATACGCAGTATTTT. It translates to CASFYTGLGTDTQYF.

This clonotype has at least ten counts. This chain links TRBV28 with TRBJ2-2; no clear D gene. The CDR3 contains 14 residues. V gave up 5 bases and J gave up 1 base, with 8 bases separating them. Germline loops: CDR1 MDHEN, CDR2 SYDVKM. In DNA form, the CDR3 reads TGTGCCAGCAGTGCCTTTGAGAACACCGGGGAGCTGTTTTTT. This translates into CASSAFENTGELFF.

The sample holds many counts of this clonotype. The rearrangement uses TRBV6-1 and TRBJ1-1; D not certain. The CDR3 spans 14 residues. The V end lost 6 bases, the J end lost 1 base, and 12 bases lay between the germline ends. Germline V gives CDR1 MNHNS, CDR2 SASEGT. CDR3 nucleotide sequence: TGTGCCAGCAGCATCCTACCGGAGAACACTGAAGCTTTCTTT. Translation: CASSILPENTEAFF.

This clonotype is classed as medium-sized. The CDR3 loop is CASSSRINSVPETQYF. As DNA, the CDR3 is TGTGCCAGCAGTTCCAGAATCAACTCGGTACCAGAGACCCAGTACTTC. This chain connects TRBV12-3 or TRBV12-4 to TRBJ2-5; D is unresolved. The germline V and J ends were trimmed by 4 bases and 4 bases, with 19 bases remaining between them. This CDR3 is built from 16 residues.

This clonotype was observed many times. The rearrangement links TRBV10-3 to TRBJ2-7; D gene unclear. The CDR3 length is 14 residues. V lost 5 bases to trimming and J lost 2 bases, with 13 bases between them. Looked up from germline, CDR1 is ENHRY and CDR2 is SYGVKD. The CDR3 coding sequence is TGTGCCATCAGTATGAACAGCAACCCCTACGAGCAGTACGTC. Its translation: CAISMNSNPYEQYV.

This clonotype was seen at least ten times. The chain is built from TRBV6-1 and TRBJ1-2; TRBD1 matches 8 bases. V shed 6 bases, J shed 6 bases, and the junction held 12 bases outside the gene matches. CDR1 and CDR2 from the germline V gene are MNHNS and SASEGT. This CDR3 is built from 15 residues. Here the CDR3 reads CASSTDRATLHGYTF. CDR3 DNA: TGTGCCAGCAGCACGGACAGGGCAACACTACATGGCTACACCTTC.

This clonotype was observed many times. V and J are TRBV5-1 and TRBJ1-1; 11 bases map to TRBD1. In germline, CDR1 is SGHRS, CDR2 YFSETQ. Unmatched junction bases numbered 8, after V lost 0 bases and J lost 10 bases. The CDR3 totals 15 residues. The CDR3 loop reads CASSLVGDRGSGAFF. CDR3 coding DNA: TGCGCCAGCAGCTTGGTGGGGGACAGGGGGTCAGGAGCTTTCTTT.

The table lists this clonotype with many counts. The chain employs TRBV5-6 and TRBJ2-2; D not resolved. V lost 4 bases to trimming and J lost 3 bases, with 16 bases between them. Germline V gives CDR1 SGHDT, CDR2 YYEEEE. This CDR3 comprises 16 residues. The CDR3 nucleotides are TGTGCCAGCAGCATATATCGAAAAAGGGACACCGGGGAGCTGTTTTTT. Translated: CASSIYRKRDTGELFF.

This clonotype was seen at least ten times. The chain links TRBV4-1 to TRBJ2-5, with a tentative D call TRBD1 (7 bases). This CDR3 has 14 residues. Germline V lookup: CDR1 MGHRA, CDR2 YSYEKL. Trimming pared 4 bases from V and 0 bases from J, leaving 9 bases between. CDR3: CASSPRGDQETQYF. DNA for the CDR3: TGCGCCAGCAGCCCCAGGGGGGACCAAGAGACCCAGTACTTC.